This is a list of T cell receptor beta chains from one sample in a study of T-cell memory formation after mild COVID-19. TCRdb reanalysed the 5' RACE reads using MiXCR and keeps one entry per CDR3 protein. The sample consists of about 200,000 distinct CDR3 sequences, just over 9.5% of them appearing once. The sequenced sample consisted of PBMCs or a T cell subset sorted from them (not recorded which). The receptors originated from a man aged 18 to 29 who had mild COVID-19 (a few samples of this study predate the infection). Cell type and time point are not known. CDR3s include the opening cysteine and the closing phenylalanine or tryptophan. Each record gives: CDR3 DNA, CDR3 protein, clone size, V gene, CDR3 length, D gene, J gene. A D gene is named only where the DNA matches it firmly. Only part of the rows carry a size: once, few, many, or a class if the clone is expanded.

DNA: TGTGCCAGCAGCTTTTTCGTCCAGGCCATCCGCTCTGGAAACACCATATATTTT
CDR3: CASSFFVQAIRSGNTIYF
size: few
V: TRBV5-6
length: 18
D: .
J: TRBJ1-3

DNA: TGTGCCAGCAGCCTGGTGGGAGGGGTCTACGAGCAGTACTTC
CDR3: CASSLVGGVYEQYF
size: .
V: TRBV5-5
length: 14
D: TRBD2
J: TRBJ2-7

DNA: TGTGCCAGCTGGGGAACCATCTATGGCTACACCTTC
CDR3: CASWGTIYGYTF
size: few
V: TRBV6-5
length: 12
D: .
J: TRBJ1-2

DNA: TGCAGTGCTAGAGATCCGCAGGGAGGAGGCAATCAGCCCCAGCATTTT
CDR3: CSARDPQGGGNQPQHF
size: few
V: TRBV20-1
length: 16
D: .
J: TRBJ1-5

DNA: TGTGCCAGCAGCGCTTCACAGGGGGTAGGATCACCCCTCCACTTT
CDR3: CASSASQGVGSPLHF
size: few
V: TRBV7-9
length: 15
D: TRBD1
J: TRBJ1-6

DNA: TGTGCCAGCAGTACCCTAGCGGGGGGCAATGAGCAGTTCTTC
CDR3: CASSTLAGGNEQFF
size: .
V: TRBV6-4
length: 14
D: TRBD2
J: TRBJ2-1

DNA: TGTGCCAGCAGCTTGGGGGGCGGAGAGACCCAGTACTTC
CDR3: CASSLGGGETQYF
size: many
V: TRBV5-1
length: 13
D: .
J: TRBJ2-5

DNA: TGCGCCAGCAGCCCGGGACAGGGGCAAGGCTCAGATACGCAGTATTTT
CDR3: CASSPGQGQGSDTQYF
size: .
V: TRBV5-1
length: 16
D: TRBD1
J: TRBJ2-3

DNA: TGTGCCAGCAGCCCAGGGGACTATGGCTACACCTTC
CDR3: CASSPGDYGYTF
size: many
V: TRBV12-3/TRBV12-4
length: 12
D: .
J: TRBJ1-2

DNA: TGTGCCAGCACTGAATGGGGTTCGTACAATGAGCAGTTCTTC
CDR3: CASTEWGSYNEQFF
size: few
V: TRBV12-3/TRBV12-4
length: 14
D: .
J: TRBJ2-1

DNA: TGTGCCAGCAGCTTGGCGCGGGCTAGCGGGGGAGATACGCAGTATTTT
CDR3: CASSLARASGGDTQYF
size: few
V: TRBV5-4
length: 16
D: TRBD2
J: TRBJ2-3

DNA: TGCAGTGCGTGGGACGGCTTCTCCTACAATGAGCAGTTCTTC
CDR3: CSAWDGFSYNEQFF
size: few
V: TRBV20-1
length: 14
D: .
J: TRBJ2-1

DNA: TGTGCCAGCAGTTATACTCGCCGTCCGGGATCACCCCTCCACTTT
CDR3: CASSYTRRPGSPLHF
size: .
V: TRBV6-5
length: 15
D: .
J: TRBJ1-6

DNA: TGCAGTGCTAGAGATGCCGGGGGCAGGGTCACTGAAGCTTTCTTT
CDR3: CSARDAGGRVTEAFF
size: few
V: TRBV20-1
length: 15
D: .
J: TRBJ1-1

DNA: TGTGCCAGCAGCCTCGGGACAGGCAAAAACATTCAGTACTTC
CDR3: CASSLGTGKNIQYF
size: once
V: TRBV9
length: 14
D: TRBD1
J: TRBJ2-4

DNA: TGCGCCAGCAGCTTGGTCGGCCCGTCGGATGAGCAGTTCTTC
CDR3: CASSLVGPSDEQFF
size: few
V: TRBV5-1
length: 14
D: .
J: TRBJ2-1

DNA: TGTGCCAGCAGCTTAATCCGGACTAGCGGGGGATATAGCACCGGGGAGCTGTTTTTT
CDR3: CASSLIRTSGGYSTGELFF
size: few
V: TRBV7-3
length: 19
D: TRBD2
J: TRBJ2-2

DNA: TGTGCCAGCAGCCCCGGGGCTAGCGGTTTCACAGATACGCAGTATTTT
CDR3: CASSPGASGFTDTQYF
size: many
V: TRBV7-8
length: 16
D: TRBD2
J: TRBJ2-3

DNA: TGTGCCAGCAGTGGGGGGGCAGGGAGGACCTACGAGCAGTACTTC
CDR3: CASSGGAGRTYEQYF
size: .
V: TRBV25-1
length: 15
D: .
J: TRBJ2-7

DNA: TGCGCCAGCAGCCAAGCGGGACAGGGGAGACCAGATACGCAGTATTTT
CDR3: CASSQAGQGRPDTQYF
size: few
V: TRBV4-3
length: 16
D: TRBD1
J: TRBJ2-3

DNA: TGTGCCAGCGGCCGTTGGGAGCGGGGGATCAATGAGCAGTTCTTC
CDR3: CASGRWERGINEQFF
size: few
V: TRBV12-3/TRBV12-4
length: 15
D: TRBD2
J: TRBJ2-1

DNA: TGTGCCAGCCGGGTCCGGGGTGAGCAGTTCTTC
CDR3: CASRVRGEQFF
size: few
V: TRBV2
length: 11
D: .
J: TRBJ2-1

DNA: TGTGCCAGCAGCCGCCTGGGACAGGGGGGGAATGAAAAACTGTTTTTT
CDR3: CASSRLGQGGNEKLFF
size: .
V: TRBV7-2
length: 16
D: TRBD1
J: TRBJ1-4

DNA: TGCGCCAGCAGCTTGACAGGGGAAAGCTACGAGCAGTACTTC
CDR3: CASSLTGESYEQYF
size: few
V: TRBV5-1
length: 14
D: TRBD1
J: TRBJ2-7

DNA: TGCGCCAGCAGCCAAGAGGGGGCAGGGGCGAACTATGGCTACACCTTC
CDR3: CASSQEGAGANYGYTF
size: few
V: TRBV4-3
length: 16
D: .
J: TRBJ1-2

DNA: TGTGCCAGTAGTATAAGCCAGGTCCGGAGGCAGCCCCAGCATTTT
CDR3: CASSISQVRRQPQHF
size: many
V: TRBV19
length: 15
D: .
J: TRBJ1-5

DNA: TGTGCCAGCAGCCGACACCTGGGGGAGACCCAGTACTTC
CDR3: CASSRHLGETQYF
size: many
V: TRBV5-8
length: 13
D: .
J: TRBJ2-5

DNA: TGTGCCAGCAGCGTCACCGGGACGGGGAGATGGAATGAGCAGTTCTTC
CDR3: CASSVTGTGRWNEQFF
size: few
V: TRBV7-2
length: 16
D: .
J: TRBJ2-1

DNA: TGCAGTGCTAGGCAGTGGTTTGGGCCCCAGCATTTT
CDR3: CSARQWFGPQHF
size: once
V: TRBV20-1
length: 12
D: .
J: TRBJ1-5

DNA: TGTGCCACCAGGGACGATACGCAGTATTTT
CDR3: CATRDDTQYF
size: few
V: TRBV6-4
length: 10
D: .
J: TRBJ2-3

DNA: TGCGCCAGCAGCCCGGGGGGGATCGGGACCGGGAGAACTGAAGCTTTCTTT
CDR3: CASSPGGIGTGRTEAFF
size: many
V: TRBV5-1
length: 17
D: .
J: TRBJ1-1

DNA: TGTGCGCATACCCAATCAGAAATTAGCACAGATACGCAGTATTTT
CDR3: CAHTQSEISTDTQYF
size: .
V: TRBV2
length: 15
D: .
J: TRBJ2-3

DNA: TGTGCCAGCAGCTTTGGGGCAGGCCTCTCCTACGAGCAGTACTTC
CDR3: CASSFGAGLSYEQYF
size: few
V: TRBV12-3/TRBV12-4
length: 15
D: .
J: TRBJ2-7

DNA: TGTGCCAGCAGCTTAAGGAGGGGTACAGATACGCAGTATTTT
CDR3: CASSLRRGTDTQYF
size: few
V: TRBV7-6
length: 14
D: .
J: TRBJ2-3

DNA: TGTGCCAGCCGAGGGCGGGGGGCCAGGGAGACCCAGTACTTC
CDR3: CASRGRGARETQYF
size: .
V: TRBV7-2
length: 14
D: TRBD2
J: TRBJ2-5

DNA: TGTGCCAGCTCACCAGAAGCGGGACTCTCCTACGAGCAGTACTTC
CDR3: CASSPEAGLSYEQYF
size: .
V: TRBV18
length: 15
D: TRBD2
J: TRBJ2-7

DNA: TGTGCCAGCTCGCCTGGACAGGGAGCCTACGAGCAGTACTTC
CDR3: CASSPGQGAYEQYF
size: few
V: TRBV18
length: 14
D: TRBD1
J: TRBJ2-7

DNA: TGTGCCAGCGGGACAACAGACTACGAGCAGTACTTC
CDR3: CASGTTDYEQYF
size: many
V: TRBV12-3/TRBV12-4
length: 12
D: .
J: TRBJ2-7

DNA: TGTGCCAGCAGCTCTTCTTGGGCAGGGGGCTACACCTTC
CDR3: CASSSSWAGGYTF
size: many
V: TRBV7-2
length: 13
D: .
J: TRBJ1-2

DNA: TGTGCCATCAGTGTCGCTGGGGCCGAGGAGACCCAGTACTTC
CDR3: CAISVAGAEETQYF
size: few
V: TRBV10-3
length: 14
D: .
J: TRBJ2-5

DNA: TGTGCCAGTAGTACTTCGTACAATGAGCAGTTCTTC
CDR3: CASSTSYNEQFF
size: .
V: TRBV19
length: 12
D: .
J: TRBJ2-1

DNA: TGCAGCGTTGTTTCCGGAGCTGGAAACACCATATATTTT
CDR3: CSVVSGAGNTIYF
size: .
V: TRBV29-1
length: 13
D: .
J: TRBJ1-3

DNA: TGTGCCATCAGTGATAGGGGTCTAGGCTACGAGCAGTACTTC
CDR3: CAISDRGLGYEQYF
size: once
V: TRBV10-3
length: 14
D: .
J: TRBJ2-7

DNA: TGTGCCAGCTCACCTAGGACGGGGACCGACGAGCAGTACTTC
CDR3: CASSPRTGTDEQYF
size: few
V: TRBV18
length: 14
D: .
J: TRBJ2-7

DNA: TGTGCCAGCAGAGGTCGGGCACCCTACGAGCAGTACTTC
CDR3: CASRGRAPYEQYF
size: few
V: TRBV7-2
length: 13
D: .
J: TRBJ2-7

DNA: TGCAGCGTTGCGGCATATACGCAGTATTTT
CDR3: CSVAAYTQYF
size: once
V: TRBV29-1
length: 10
D: .
J: TRBJ2-3

DNA: TGTGCCAGCAGCTTAACCGGGGTTGGACAGGGGTATAGAAGGACCGGGGAGCTGTTTTTT
CDR3: CASSLTGVGQGYRRTGELFF
size: .
V: TRBV7-3
length: 20
D: TRBD1
J: TRBJ2-2

DNA: TGCGCCAGCAGCTTGGACGGAGGGGGGAACTCCGGGGAGCTGTTTTTT
CDR3: CASSLDGGGNSGELFF
size: few
V: TRBV5-1
length: 16
D: .
J: TRBJ2-2

DNA: TGTGCCGTCGGGGCAGGGGCGGTCGGGGAGCTGTTTTTT
CDR3: CAVGAGAVGELFF
size: .
V: TRBV7-8
length: 13
D: .
J: TRBJ2-2

DNA: TGTGCCAGCAGTGGTCCGGGGGGCACAGATACGCAGTATTTT
CDR3: CASSGPGGTDTQYF
size: .
V: TRBV2
length: 14
D: .
J: TRBJ2-3

DNA: TGTGCCACCAGTGATTATGGAAACACCATATATTTT
CDR3: CATSDYGNTIYF
size: .
V: TRBV24-1
length: 12
D: .
J: TRBJ1-3

DNA: TGTGCCAGCAGCTTTGTCCGGGAACAGGGGGCGTATGGGGCCAACGTCCTGACTTTC
CDR3: CASSFVREQGAYGANVLTF
size: few
V: TRBV7-2
length: 19
D: TRBD1
J: TRBJ2-6

DNA: TGTTCCAGCAGCCGACTAGCGGGGAAGACCAATGAGCAGTTCTTC
CDR3: CSSSRLAGKTNEQFF
size: .
V: TRBV27
length: 15
D: TRBD2
J: TRBJ2-1

DNA: TGTGCCAGCAGCCCGCAAAAAGGCGCCTGGGCCAAAAACATTCAGTACTTC
CDR3: CASSPQKGAWAKNIQYF
size: few
V: TRBV11-2
length: 17
D: .
J: TRBJ2-4

DNA: TGCGCCAGCAGCGTGGTCCAGGGTAGCACAGATACGCAGTATTTT
CDR3: CASSVVQGSTDTQYF
size: few
V: TRBV5-1
length: 15
D: .
J: TRBJ2-3

DNA: TGCGCCAGCAGCCAAGAGGGGATACGACTTAGCACAGATACGCAGTATTTT
CDR3: CASSQEGIRLSTDTQYF
size: many
V: TRBV4-1
length: 17
D: .
J: TRBJ2-3

DNA: TGTGCCAGCAGCCTGACAGGGGGCGAGACAGATACGCAGTATTTT
CDR3: CASSLTGGETDTQYF
size: .
V: TRBV5-4
length: 15
D: TRBD1
J: TRBJ2-3

DNA: TGTGCCAGCAGCACCGTAGCGGGGGGGTTGGCTAGCACAGATACGCAGTATTTT
CDR3: CASSTVAGGLASTDTQYF
size: many
V: TRBV7-2
length: 18
D: TRBD2
J: TRBJ2-3

DNA: TGTGCCAGCAGATTACCAAGCGACTCGGATGAGCAGTTCTTC
CDR3: CASRLPSDSDEQFF
size: .
V: TRBV5-6
length: 14
D: .
J: TRBJ2-1

DNA: TGTGCCAGCTCACCAGCGACAGGGGGCGAGCAGTACTTC
CDR3: CASSPATGGEQYF
size: many
V: TRBV18
length: 13
D: TRBD1
J: TRBJ2-7